These T cell receptor beta chains were read from a single sample in a study of regulatory T cells in long-lasting Graves disease. TCRdb itself ran the multiplex PCR reads through MiXCR, one entry per CDR3 protein. Of approximately 470,000 distinct CDR3 sequences listed, about 17% are singletons. These data are also associated with another study on T cells in Graves' hyperthyroidism and ophthalmopathy.

The sample consisted of peripheral blood mononuclear cells (PBMCs), taken at new diagnosis, from a patient treated with antithyroid drugs. These receptors were collected from a man aged 40-50 years with Graves disease. Each CDR3 is given with its conserved first and last residue. A D gene is named only where the DNA matches it firmly.

V gene: TRBV6-1; J gene: TRBJ2-7; D gene: NA; CDR3 protein: CASWGPGRYEQYF
V gene: TRBV27; J gene: TRBJ2-1; D gene: NA; CDR3 protein: CASKEASSSYNEQFF
V gene: TRBV5-4; J gene: TRBJ1-2; D gene: NA; CDR3 protein: CASSFPGQSNYGYTF
V gene: TRBV10-3; J gene: TRBJ2-5; D gene: NA; CDR3 protein: CAISEARQETQYF
V gene: TRBV6-1; J gene: TRBJ2-7; D gene: TRBD1; CDR3 protein: CASSREGQGLTYEQYF
V gene: TRBV15; J gene: TRBJ2-7; D gene: NA; CDR3 protein: CATSRSVGYEQYF
V gene: TRBV6-1; J gene: TRBJ2-1; D gene: TRBD2; CDR3 protein: CASLLAGGGEQFF
V gene: TRBV3-1; J gene: TRBJ2-5; D gene: NA; CDR3 protein: CASSLFQGGGETQYF
V gene: TRBV5-5; J gene: TRBJ2-7; D gene: NA; CDR3 protein: CASSTGTYYEQYF
V gene: TRBV12-3/TRBV12-4; J gene: TRBJ2-1; D gene: TRBD2; CDR3 protein: CASSPRSGRDNEQFF
V gene: TRBV9; J gene: TRBJ2-2; D gene: NA; CDR3 protein: CASSVERDGGNTGELFF
V gene: TRBV11-2; J gene: TRBJ2-7; D gene: TRBD1; CDR3 protein: CASSGATGSSYEQYF
V gene: TRBV10-3; J gene: TRBJ2-5; D gene: NA; CDR3 protein: CAIARENRETQYF